This entry lists 10 T cell receptor beta chains sequenced from one sample in a study of blood T cell repertoires in COVID-19. Using immunoSEQ multiplex PCR, the repertoire was profiled, and TCRdb retains in-frame clones only, with some absent. The data hold roughly 93,000 clones, with 81% observed a single time. The source material was peripheral blood. Every receptor here comes from a woman of 80 years or more with acute or convalescent COVID-19.

This chain joins TRBV2 and TRBJ1-2, with 11 positions matching TRBD1. The V segment lost 4 bases and the J segment 4 bases; nucleotides outside the gene matches: 2. This CDR3 comprises 14 residues. CDR1 is SNHLY, CDR2 FYNNEI, per germline. Here the CDR3 reads CASSGTGGTYGYTF. DNA for the CDR3: TGTGCCAGCAGTGGGACAGGGGGCACCTATGGCTACACCTTC.

This sequence joins TRBV7-9 and TRBJ1-4, with D hard to call. Between the trimmed V and J ends, which lost 4 bases and 1 base, there was a span of 13 bases. The germline CDR1 and CDR2 sequences are SEHNR and FQNEAQ (reference sequence). This CDR3 comprises 16 residues. CDR3 DNA: TGTGCCAGCAGCTCCCCCCTCGGGGAAACTAATGAAAAACTGTTTTTT. This codes for CASSSPLGETNEKLFF.

The V and J genes are TRBV28 and TRBJ1-6, with 8 bases that match TRBD1. J was trimmed by 8 bases and V by 5 bases; bases with no gene match: 11. The length of the CDR3 is 16 residues. The germline gives CDR1 MDHEN, CDR2 SYDVKM. The CDR3 DNA is TGTGCCAGCAGTCCCCCCCAGGGGGCTTTTGATTCACCCCTCCACTTT. Amino acids: CASSPPQGAFDSPLHF.

This clone was seen only once. Other DNA sequences in this sample translate to the same CDR3. The genes are TRBV5-5 and TRBJ2-1; 11 nucleotides agree with TRBD2. The CDR3 totals 17 residues. Germline loops: CDR1 SGHKS, CDR2 YYEKEE (reference sequence). Losses at the gene ends were 3 bases for V and 6 bases for J; bases not matched to a gene: 11. The CDR3 bases are TGTGCCAGCAGCTCCCCATGGAGACTAGCGGGGTCCAATGAGCAGTTCTTC. Protein product: CASSSPWRLAGSNEQFF.

In DNA form, the CDR3 reads TGCGCCAGCAGCCTTTCGGGACAGTCGGGCCCTTACGAGCAGTACGTC. This codes for CASSLSGQSGPYEQYV. This chain connects TRBV4-3 to TRBJ2-7; TRBD1 matches at 7 bases. Germline V gives CDR1 LGHNA, CDR2 YSLEER. CDR3 length: 16 amino acids. V shed 4 bases, J shed 4 bases, and the junction held 13 bases outside the gene matches.

J is TRBJ1-4 and V is TRBV30; TRBD1 matches 9 bases. CDR1 is GTSNPN and CDR2 is SVGIG in the germline V gene (reference sequence). The V and J ends lost 3 bases and 8 bases, in that order; junction bases with no gene match: 7. The CDR3 has 14 amino acids. The CDR3 nucleotides read TGTGCCTGGAGGGCACAGGGGGCGTGGGAAAAACTGTTTTTT. Its translation: CAWRAQGAWEKLFF.

V and J are TRBV5-1 and TRBJ2-5; D perhaps matches TRBD1 (6 bases). Trimming cost V 4 bases and J 0 bases, with 7 bases left between them. This CDR3 region has 13 residues. Per the germline V gene, CDR1 is SGHRS and CDR2 is YFSETQ. The CDR3, as DNA: TGCGCCAGCAGCAGGGACAACCAAGAGACCCAGTACTTC. This encodes CASSRDNQETQYF.

The chain combines TRBV5-4 with TRBJ2-1; 8 nucleotides agree with TRBD1. Per the germline V gene, CDR1 is SGHNT and CDR2 is YYREEE (reference sequence). This CDR3 region has 13 residues. The ends lost 3 bases at V and 7 bases at J; junction bases unmatched: 3. The CDR3 here is CASSSRTGNEQFF. DNA for the CDR3: TGTGCCAGCAGCTCACGGACAGGGAATGAGCAGTTCTTC.

CDR3 protein: CASSLVRGDEQYF. The CDR3, as DNA: TGTGCCAGCAGCTTAGTCAGGGGTGACGAGCAGTACTTC. The chain couples TRBV7-2 to TRBJ2-7, with D perhaps TRBD1 (6 bases). The CDR3 contains 13 residues. Germline CDR1 SGHTA, CDR2 FQGNSA. Trimming took off 1 base at V and 5 bases at J, with 9 bases between the two ends.

V usage is TRBV6-2 or TRBV6-3 and J usage is TRBJ1-1; D may be TRBD1 (5 bases). Trimming cost V 0 bases and J 0 bases, with 11 bases left between them. This CDR3 has 16 residues. Germline values: CDR1 MNHEY, CDR2 SVGEGT. CDR3 region: CASSYSQGTMNTEAFF. The CDR3 DNA follows: TGTGCCAGCAGTTACTCGCAGGGAACCATGAACACTGAAGCTTTCTTT.